Below, 6 T cell receptor beta chains from the same sample are listed, as sequenced in a study of blood T cell repertoires in COVID-19. Profiled with immunoSEQ multiplex PCR; TCRdb holds only in-frame clones, not every one. The sample lists 200,000 or so clones, 80% to 85% occurring once. Sequencing was done on a sample of peripheral blood. The receptor set was obtained from a young woman with acute or convalescent COVID-19.

The chain joins TRBV6-5 to TRBJ1-6, with a tentative D call TRBD1 (6 bases). The CDR3 contains 15 residues. V lost 6 bases and J lost 4, with 13 bases in between. Germline V gene sequence: CDR1 MNHEY, CDR2 SVGAGI. CDR3 bases: TGTGCCAGCAGCCGGACAGCCCCATATAATTCACCCCTCCACTTT. This gives the protein CASSRTAPYNSPLHF.

The chain recombines TRBV24-1 with TRBJ2-2; 8 bases align to TRBD2. Germline-derived CDR1 and CDR2 are KGHDR and SFDVKD. The V segment lost 4 bases and the J segment 6 bases; nucleotides outside the gene matches: 12. The CDR3 contains 17 residues. CDR3 in DNA: TGTGCCACCAGTGACGTCGGGGGGGTGGAAACTGCCGGGGAGCTGTTTTTT. This sequence encodes CATSDVGGVETAGELFF.

This clone has just one count. This chain joins TRBV18 and TRBJ2-7; the match to TRBD2 covers 11 bases. Germline CDR1 reads KGHSH; CDR2 reads LQKENI. J lost 0 bases, V lost 1 base, and 11 bases had no gene match. The CDR3 consists of 19 residues. Here the CDR3 DNA reads TGTGCCAGCTCACCACTAGGACTAGCGGGTTTGGGCAACTCCTACGAGCAGTACTTC. It is translated as CASSPLGLAGLGNSYEQYF. Full variable domain (missing parts from reference TRBV18 and TRBJ2-7): NAGVMQNPRHLVRRRGQEARLRCSPMKGHSHVYWYRQLPEEGLKFMVYLQKENIIDESGMPKERFSAEFPKEGPSILRIQQVVRGDSAAYFCASSPLGLAGLGNSYEQYFGPGTRLTVT.

CDR3 in amino acids: CASSLVGTTTNEQYF. Here the CDR3 DNA reads TGTGCCAGCAGCTTAGTGGGGACTACTACCAACGAGCAGTACTTC. The chain is built from TRBV7-2 and TRBJ2-7, with 7 positions matching TRBD2. CDR3 length equals 15 residues. Germline CDR1 is SGHTA and CDR2 is FQGNSA. J lost 5 bases, V lost 1 base, and 8 bases had no gene match.

The chain couples TRBV7-2 to TRBJ2-1, with 8 bases fitting TRBD1. CDR1 SGHTA and CDR2 FQGNSA come from the germline V gene. Trimming cost V 3 bases and J 8 bases; bases outside gene matches: 6. CDR3 length: 14 residues. The CDR3 loop is CASSFNTGGYEQFF. The CDR3 coding sequence is TGTGCCAGCAGCTTTAATACAGGGGGTTATGAGCAGTTCTTC.

The rearrangement joins TRBV6-5 to TRBJ1-1; a weak D match, TRBD1 (6 bases). In germline, CDR1 is MNHEY, CDR2 SVGAGI. V was shortened by 2 bases and J by 7 bases, with 11 bases between the two germline ends. The CDR3 length is 13 residues. The CDR3 loop reads CASSYLSRGEAFF. CDR3 DNA: TGTGCCAGCAGTTACCTTTCCAGGGGTGAAGCTTTCTTT.